This TCR beta chain was observed in a study of tumour-infiltrating T cells in Burkitt lymphoma. Across the whole study: All epidemiological Burkitt lymphoma subtypes were represented in the cohort.

Profiling relied on immunoSEQ multiplex PCR, and the TCRdb table lists in-frame clones only, not all of them. This sample has 45,000 to 60,000 clones, with 30% to 40% found just once. Overall study findings and caveats: Several public clonotypes recurred in numerous Burkitt lymphoma patients.

This clone was seen a few times. Its specificity is not known. Germline V gene lookup returns CDR1 GTSNPN and CDR2 SVGIG (reference sequence). Trimming left V 8 bases short and J 1 base short, with 16 bases between. The CDR3 covers 14 residues. The clonotype was recovered from a human donor with Burkitt lymphoma. The V and J genes are TRBV30 and TRBJ2-3, with D perhaps given as TRBD1 or TRBD2 (5 bases each). The sequenced sample consisted of tumor tissue. The CDR3, as DNA: TGTGCCCCTTCTTCGGGGCCGGGCACAGATACGCAGTATTTT. As protein: CAPSSGPGTDTQYF. The full variable domain, in which reference TRBV30 and TRBJ2-3 provide the parts outside the CDR3, is SQTIHQWPATLVQPVGSPLSLECTVEGTSNPNLYWYRQAAGRGLQLLFYSVGIGQISSEVPQNLSASRPQDRQFILSSKKLLLSDSGFYLCAPSSGPGTDTQYFGPGTRLTVL.